This paragraph reports one TCR beta chain. Its antigen is currently not known. There are no base qualities to consult, and no much larger clone falls within one base. The record originates from a study of technical replicates of blood from several donors (dated by TCRdb to 2015 to 2018). Trimming takes 5 bases off V and 3 bases off J; junction bases not matched to a gene: 9. The CDR3, from cysteine to phenylalanine, totals 17 residues. The DNA shown is the 51-base CDR3, in frame from base 1. Sequences SGHVS (CDR1) and FNYEAQ (CDR2) are obtained from the germline V gene. Library method: the immunoSEQ multiplex PCR assay. The table was pulled from immuneACCESS by TCRdb, which kept in-frame rearrangements only. Such tables lose some clones; where checked, under half of the loss comes from unresolved V genes, and the rest has no known cause. The sample profile shows around 92,000 clones; approximately 95% of them were found once. The ten largest clonotypes hold roughly 0.2% of the sample.

The chain couples TRBV7-6 to TRBJ2-2, with 10 central nucleotides matching TRBD1. The sample was T cells isolated from PBMCs. This TCR was recovered from a human donor in good health. Here is the DNA: TGTGCCAGCAGCACATCCCGGGACAGGGGTGACACCGGGGAGCTGTTTTTT. The resulting protein is CASSTSRDRGDTGELFF.